These 22 T cell receptor beta chains came from one sample sequenced in a study of control samples from healthy donors and cancer patients. The repertoire was sequenced with immunoSEQ multiplex PCR; TCRdb's copy has only in-frame clones and lacks some. There are under 80,000 clones in the sample; over 75% occur only once, and about 26% lies in the top ten. Sequencing was carried out using blood. These receptors were collected from a man over 45 in good health.

This clone was found a few times. The V gene is TRBV11-2, the J gene TRBJ2-1; 8 nucleotides line up with TRBD1. CDR1 is SGHAT and CDR2 is FQNNGV in the germline V gene. This CDR3 has 15 residues. With V trimmed by 5 bases and J by 8 bases, 11 bases remained unmatched. The CDR3 nucleotides are TGTGCCAGCAGCCCTTACAGGGGGAGGCGAGATGAGCAGTTCTTC. It is translated as CASSPYRGRRDEQFF.

In its sample, this clone was seen once. This sequence joins TRBV28 and TRBJ1-3; unclear D gene. The CDR3 spans 14 residues. Trimming left V 1 base short and J 3 bases short, with 7 bases between. In germline, CDR1 is MDHEN, CDR2 SYDVKM. CDR3 in amino acids: CASSLLDLGNTIYF. CDR3 bases: TGTGCCAGCAGTTTATTAGATCTTGGAAACACCATATATTTT.

The rearrangement links TRBV9 to TRBJ2-1; TRBD2 matches 7 bases. The germline V gene has CDR1 SGDLS and CDR2 YYNGEE. Trimming cost V 0 bases and J 9 bases; bases outside gene matches: 9. The CDR3 spans 15 residues. CDR3 sequence: CASSVVLGGEGEQFF. DNA for the CDR3: TGTGCCAGCAGCGTAGTATTGGGAGGGGAGGGTGAGCAGTTCTTC.

V gene TRBV5-4 combines with J gene TRBJ1-6; D gene unclear. The germline gives CDR1 SGHNT, CDR2 YYREEE (reference sequence). The V gene lost 4 bases and the J gene lost 5 bases, with 13 bases spanning the gap. The CDR3 contains 15 residues. Written as DNA, the CDR3 is TGTGCCAGCAGCCCGGCGAGGGTCGATAATTCACCCCTCCACTTT. Protein: CASSPARVDNSPLHF.

In this sample, this clone turned up once. In DNA, the CDR3 is TGTGCCATCAGTGAGAATGGACGGGAGGAGACCCAGTACTTC. Its protein is CAISENGREETQYF. V gene TRBV10-3 combines with J gene TRBJ2-5; D may be TRBD2 (6 bases). Germline assignment: CDR1 ENHRY and CDR2 SYGVKD. V was shortened by 2 bases and J by 5 bases, with 12 bases between the two germline ends. CDR3 length equals 14 residues.

CDR3 nucleotides: TGTGCCAGCAGCTTTCCGGGTTTAGACTACGAGCAGTACTTC. Protein sequence: CASSFPGLDYEQYF. The chain has TRBV7-8 and TRBJ2-7; D is ambiguous. The CDR3 extends over 14 amino acids. CDR1 SGHVS and CDR2 FQNEAQ come from the germline V gene. Between the trimmed V and J ends, which lost 3 bases and 3 bases, there was a span of 12 bases.

The chain uses TRBV18 and TRBJ1-3; D call uncertain. Germline values: CDR1 KGHSH, CDR2 LQKENI. V lost 0 bases to trimming and J lost 0 bases, with 15 bases between them. The CDR3 spans 18 residues. The CDR3 DNA reads TGTGCCAGCTCACCACCGTCCTCAGGACTGAGCTCTGGAAACACCATATATTTT. Translated: CASSPPSSGLSSGNTIYF.

The J gene is TRBJ1-1, the V gene TRBV11-2; the D gene is possibly TRBD1 (5 bases). The length of the CDR3 is 15 residues. The V and J ends lost 1 base and 7 bases respectively, with 16 bases between them. Looked up from germline, CDR1 is SGHAT and CDR2 is FQNNGV. The CDR3 sequence is CASSLGGLGPREAFF. The CDR3 DNA reads as TGTGCCAGCAGCTTAGGGGGGTTAGGGCCCCGTGAAGCTTTCTTT.

The chain uses TRBV2 and TRBJ2-2; 7 bases match TRBD1. This CDR3 contains 16 residues. Germline V CDR1 and CDR2: SNHLY, FYNNEI. Trimming cost V 7 bases and J 2 bases; bases outside gene matches: 10. CDR3 region: CASKLLGQTNTGELFF. The DNA of the CDR3 is TGTGCCAGCAAGCTCTTGGGACAGACTAACACCGGGGAGCTGTTTTTT.

The chain joins TRBV6-5 to TRBJ1-5, with D hard to call. The V end was cut by 8 bases, the J end by 0 bases, with 14 bases between. The CDR3 totals 15 residues. Germline V gives CDR1 MNHEY, CDR2 SVGAGI. Here the CDR3 reads CASLARMDSNQPQHF. The CDR3 nucleotides are TGTGCCAGCCTAGCCCGGATGGATAGCAATCAGCCCCAGCATTTT.

The chain carries TRBV7-2 and TRBJ1-2, with 9 bases identical to TRBD1. The germline V gene has CDR1 SGHTA and CDR2 FQGNSA. Trimming took 10 bases from V and 6 from J; bases not matched to a gene: 12. The CDR3 is 14 residues long. The CDR3 spells CATTGGARIDGYTF. The CDR3 bases are TGTGCCACCACAGGGGGCGCCCGGATAGATGGCTACACCTTC. Together with reference TRBV7-2 and TRBJ1-2, the CDR3 gives the full variable domain: GAGVSQSPSNKVTEKGKDVELRCDPISGHTALYWYRQSLGQGLEFLIYFQGNSAPDKSGLPSDRFSAERTGGSVSTLTIQRTQQEDSAVYLCATTGGARIDGYTFGSGTRLTVV.

The chain employs TRBV12-3 or TRBV12-4 and TRBJ1-6; D gene unclear. The CDR3 contains 13 residues. V shed 3 bases and J shed 7 bases, with 7 bases lying between them. CDR3 in DNA: TGTGCCAGCAGTTTCACCCCGAATTCACCCCTCCACTTT. The encoded protein is CASSFTPNSPLHF.

The chain has TRBV27 and TRBJ2-2, with TRBD2 matching 8 bases. Losses at the gene ends were 10 bases for V and 4 bases for J; bases not matched to a gene: 14. The CDR3 extends over 16 amino acids. Germline CDR1 is MNHEY and CDR2 is SMNVEV (reference sequence). The chain's CDR3 is CATRFSGGAVTGELFF. The DNA of the CDR3 is TGTGCCACCCGCTTCTCCGGGGGGGCAGTCACCGGGGAGCTGTTTTTT.

The chain recombines TRBV4-1 with TRBJ2-7; D gene ambiguous. Germline loops: CDR1 MGHRA, CDR2 YSYEKL. CDR3 size: 15 residues. V was trimmed by 4 bases and J by 4 bases, leaving 17 bases between them. CDR3 sequence: CASSLTSTLGYEQYF. CDR3 DNA: TGCGCCAGCAGCCTAACCAGTACGTTAGGGTACGAGCAGTACTTC.

The table lists this clone with a few counts. The V gene is TRBV19, the J gene TRBJ1-5, with TRBD1 identical over 8 bases. Germline V gene sequence: CDR1 LNHDA, CDR2 SQIVND (reference sequence). The CDR3 consists of 16 residues. Unmatched junction bases numbered 11, after V lost 6 bases and J lost 4 bases. CDR3 region: CASSPSDRVSNQPQHF. The CDR3 nucleotides read TGTGCCAGTAGCCCTTCGGACAGGGTGAGTAATCAGCCCCAGCATTTT.

The chain uses TRBV10-3 and TRBJ1-2, with TRBD1 identical over 8 bases. Per germline, CDR1 ENHRY and CDR2 SYGVKD. This CDR3 spans 13 amino acids. Trimming took 8 bases from V and 2 from J; bases not matched to a gene: 4. Written as DNA, the CDR3 is TGTGCCATCGCAACAGGGGGAAACTATGGCTACACCTTC. Translation gives CAIATGGNYGYTF.

This sequence joins TRBV4-1 and TRBJ1-6; D remains unclear. Germline-derived CDR1 and CDR2 are MGHRA and YSYEKL. The CDR3 runs 14 residues. V was clipped by 5 bases and J by 6 bases, with 11 bases between them. This CDR3 reads CASSSDTFNSPLHF. CDR3 DNA: TGCGCCAGCAGCTCCGACACGTTTAATTCACCCCTCCACTTT.

The rearrangement links TRBV19 to TRBJ2-1, with TRBD2 matching over 7 bases. V shed 10 bases, J shed 4 bases, and the junction held 10 bases outside the gene matches. CDR1 and CDR2 from the germline V gene are LNHDA and SQIVND (reference sequence). This CDR3 contains 14 residues. The CDR3 protein is CATTGDGGYNEQFF. The CDR3 DNA reads TGTGCCACCACCGGGGACGGGGGGTACAATGAGCAGTTCTTC.

The V gene is TRBV7-9, the J gene TRBJ2-7; TRBD1 agrees at 7 bases. Germline loops: CDR1 SEHNR, CDR2 FQNEAQ (reference sequence). This CDR3 comprises 17 residues. V lost 2 bases and J lost 2; bases outside the gene matches: 12. CDR3 sequence reads: CASSLIFRTGTAYEQYF. The CDR3 DNA reads as TGTGCCAGCAGCTTAATATTTCGGACAGGAACCGCCTACGAGCAGTACTTC.

The J gene is TRBJ1-3, the V gene TRBV27; no clear D gene. Germline CDR1 is MNHEY and CDR2 is SMNVEV (reference sequence). V was clipped by 3 bases and J by 0 bases, with 12 bases between them. The CDR3 is 16 residues long. The CDR3 sequence is CASSLSGTHSGNTIYF. In nucleotides, the CDR3 is TGTGCCAGCAGTTTGTCTGGCACGCACTCTGGAAACACCATATATTTT.

This clone was observed once. V and J are TRBV9 and TRBJ2-3, with 13 positions matching TRBD2. The CDR3 consists of 20 residues. The germline CDR1 and CDR2 sequences are SGDLS and YYNGEE. Trimming cost V 0 bases and J 0 bases; bases outside gene matches: 10. The CDR3, as DNA: TGTGCCAGCAGCGTAGCTGGTACTAGCGGGGGGGCATTTAGCACAGATACGCAGTATTTT. It codes for CASSVAGTSGGAFSTDTQYF.

This CDR3 is CASSQTDRLETQYF. CDR3 nucleotides: TGTGCCAGCAGCCAAACTGACAGATTGGAGACCCAGTACTTC. The V gene is TRBV14, the J gene TRBJ2-5; D may be TRBD1 (5 bases). The germline V and J ends were trimmed by 2 bases and 5 bases, with 12 bases remaining between them. Germline lookup yields CDR1 SGHDN and CDR2 FVKESK. This CDR3 is built from 14 residues.